These 5 T cell receptor beta chains originate from one sample sequenced in a study of blood T cells in healthy people across ages. Using a J-beta primer mix together with a sample-barcoded 5' primer, a second PCR was run for roughly 6 to 12 cycles. TCRdb redid the calling of the 5' RACE reads with MiXCR, one entry per CDR3 protein. This repertoire shows under 750,000 distinct CDR3 sequences, roughly 48% found once; its top ten account for around 24%. The source material was blood. All receptors come from a man at least 80 years old in good health.

V is TRBV27 and J is TRBJ2-5; D might be TRBD2 (6 bases). V was clipped by 0 bases and J by 2 bases, with 10 bases between them. Germline loops: CDR1 MNHEY, CDR2 SMNVEV (reference sequence). CDR3 length: 15 amino acids. DNA of the CDR3: TGTGCCAGCAGTTTATCGGGGGGATTGCAAGAGACCCAGTACTTC. Amino acids: CASSLSGGLQETQYF.

The rearrangement links TRBV4-1 to TRBJ1-1; 7 nucleotides align to TRBD1. V was clipped by 4 bases and J by 3 bases; unmatched bases: 11. Germline V lookup: CDR1 MGHRA, CDR2 YSYEKL. The CDR3 is 16 residues long. The CDR3 DNA is TGCGCCAGCAGCCGAATCGGACAGGACGGGTACACTGAAGCTTTCTTT. Encoded protein: CASSRIGQDGYTEAFF.

The chain uses TRBV6-2 or TRBV6-3 and TRBJ1-1; D call uncertain. This CDR3 is 13 amino acids long. Germline CDR1 reads MNHEY; CDR2 reads SVGEGT. Between the trimmed V and J ends, which lost 10 bases and 3 bases, there was a span of 15 bases. As DNA, the CDR3 is TGTGCCACAAGGGCCCCATGGGACACTGAAGCTTTCTTT. It is translated as CATRAPWDTEAFF.

This clonotype has only one observation. At one end, the junction sequence differs from germline, possibly due to a read error. The rearrangement uses TRBV7-9 and TRBJ2-3; D is possibly TRBD1 (6 bases). The germline CDR1 and CDR2 sequences are SEHNR and FQNEAQ (reference sequence). This CDR3 spans 13 amino acids. Here the CDR3 reads CTSSLGDTDTRYF. In nucleotides, the CDR3 is TGTACCAGCAGCTTAGGGGACACAGATACGCGGTATTTT.

The chain links TRBV7-2 to TRBJ2-3; TRBD2 matches at 8 bases. Trimming took 7 bases from V and 2 from J; bases not matched to a gene: 5. Germline lookup yields CDR1 SGHTA and CDR2 FQGNSA. CDR3 length equals 14 residues. The CDR3 DNA follows: TGTGCCAGCACCACTAGCGGAAACACAGATACGCAGTATTTT. Encoded protein: CASTTSGNTDTQYF.